Listed below are T cell receptor beta chains from one sample, sequenced in a study of T-cell reconstitution after alpha-beta-depleted transplantation in children. TCRdb processed the PCR reads anew with MiXCR; each CDR3 protein has one entry. Among around 370,000 distinct CDR3 sequences listed, around 15% were seen once. This material consisted of PBMCs, mostly from graft donor cells, taken 360 days after TCRalphabeta/CD19-depleted stem cell transplant. These receptors all come from a male patient aged 2-15 years who had a stem cell transplant for acute lymphoblastic leukemia, so the T cells may come from the graft donor. CDR3s include the opening cysteine and the closing phenylalanine or tryptophan. D genes are given only for firm matches. Some rows mark clone size as missing; the rest say once, few, many or name a class of expanded clone.

d_call	clone_size	v_call	j_call	cdr3_nt	cdr3_aa
TRBD1	few	TRBV6-1	TRBJ2-6	TGTGCCAGCAGTCCGGGACAGGGGGCCCACGTCCTGACTTTC	CASSPGQGAHVLTF
.	many	TRBV6-2/TRBV6-3	TRBJ1-2	TGTGCCAGCAGTTTCACCACAGGGTATGGCTACACCTTC	CASSFTTGYGYTF
.	.	TRBV20-1	TRBJ2-1	TGCAGTGCTAGGGGATATTACAATGAGCAGTTCTTC	CSARGYYNEQFF
TRBD1	few	TRBV7-9	TRBJ2-7	TGTGCCAGCAGCTCCGGGACAGGGGGAACCTACGAGCAGTACTTC	CASSSGTGGTYEQYF
TRBD2	.	TRBV9	TRBJ2-3	TGTGCCAGCAGCGTAGCGGCGGGAGCCCTCACAGATACGCAGTATTTT	CASSVAAGALTDTQYF
.	.	TRBV10-3	TRBJ2-1	TGTGCCATCAGTGGGGCTAGCGTTGATGAGCAGTTCTTC	CAISGASVDEQFF
.	.	TRBV15	TRBJ2-5	TGTGCCACCAGCAGTCTGACGGAGACCCAGTACTTC	CATSSLTETQYF
.	few	TRBV4-3	TRBJ2-5	TGCGCCAGCAGCCAAGATTCGGGGGGCGATTTATTTCAAGAGACCCAGTACTTC	CASSQDSGGDLFQETQYF
TRBD2	.	TRBV7-9	TRBJ2-3	TGTGCCAGCAGCAGACTAGCGGGAGGAGGGCATACGCAGTATTTT	CASSRLAGGGHTQYF
TRBD2	.	TRBV20-1	TRBJ2-4	TGCAGTGCTACGTCTTTGGGGCGGGAGGTCTGGATCGGCATTCAGTACTTC	CSATSLGREVWIGIQYF
.	.	TRBV20-1	TRBJ2-1	TGCAGTGCTACCGGGAAGCAGTTCTTC	CSATGKQFF
TRBD1	.	TRBV3-1	TRBJ2-1	TGTGCCAGCAGCTTCCCTGTGGGACAGGCGTACAATGAGCAGTTCTTC	CASSFPVGQAYNEQFF
.	many	TRBV20-1	TRBJ1-2	TGCAGTGCTGGGCGGGGCAATTCCTATGGCTACACTTTC	CSAGRGNSYGYTF
.	.	TRBV29-1	TRBJ2-5	TGCAGCACTGCCAAGGGAGTGAGACAAGAGACCCAGTACTTC	CSTAKGVRQETQYF
TRBD2	.	TRBV12-5	TRBJ2-1	TGTGCTAGTGGTTTGGTACCGGGACTAGCGGGAAACAATGAGCAGTTCTTC	CASGLVPGLAGNNEQFF
.	.	TRBV19	TRBJ2-1	TGTGCCAGTAGTATCTCCCCGGCTAGCAGGGATGAGCAGTTCTTC	CASSISPASRDEQFF
.	few	TRBV27	TRBJ2-7	TGTGCCAGCAGTTTATACCCGCAGGGTTTCGAGCAGTACTTC	CASSLYPQGFEQYF
.	.	TRBV6-1	TRBJ1-5	TGTGCCAGCGGGTGGGGAGGTCATAGCAATCAGCCCCAGCATTTT	CASGWGGHSNQPQHF
.	many	TRBV28	TRBJ2-3	TGTGCCAGCAGTACGGGAGTCTACGACCGCACAGATACGCAGTATTTT	CASSTGVYDRTDTQYF
.	few	TRBV7-6	TRBJ2-7	TGTGCCAGCAGCTTAGCGGCGACAGGACCTGCCTACGAGCAGTACTTC	CASSLAATGPAYEQYF
TRBD1	.	TRBV28	TRBJ2-1	TGTGCCAGCAGGACCCGGGACAGGGGAGATGAGCAGTTCTTC	CASRTRDRGDEQFF
.	few	TRBV15	TRBJ1-4	TGTGCCACCAGCAGAGACAGGGCCTTAGGGAAACTGTTTTTT	CATSRDRALGKLFF
TRBD1	few	TRBV12-3/TRBV12-4	TRBJ1-5	TGTGCCAGCAGGACAGGGGTGTATAGCAATCAGCCCCAGCATTTT	CASRTGVYSNQPQHF
.	.	TRBV7-2	TRBJ1-6	TGTGCCAGCAGCTTAGGAGGACATTCACCCCTCCACTTT	CASSLGGHSPLHF
TRBD2	.	TRBV6-4	TRBJ2-1	TGTGCCATCAGTTTCAAACCCGTACTAGCGGGAGCCTCCTACAATGAGCAGTTCTTC	CAISFKPVLAGASYNEQFF
TRBD1	few	TRBV30	TRBJ1-2	TGTGCCTGGACTATACAGGGGAACTATGGCTACACCTTC	CAWTIQGNYGYTF
TRBD1	many	TRBV29-1	TRBJ2-3	TGCAGCGTCGCTCCCAGACAGGGCTTAAATACTCTGACAGATACGCAGTATTTT	CSVAPRQGLNTLTDTQYF
.	.	TRBV3-1	TRBJ2-1	TGTGCCAGCAGCCAAGGGAGTCGCGAGCAGTTCTTC	CASSQGSREQFF
.	few	TRBV20-1	TRBJ1-6	TGCAGTGCTACTAAAGGGCAGCTCCGTTGGGCTGGGGGGCCCGGGGTCCACTTT	CSATKGQLRWAGGPGVHF
.	many	TRBV12-3/TRBV12-4	TRBJ2-2	TGTGCCAGCGTTGGAGGGTGCACCGGGGAGCTGTTTTTT	CASVGGCTGELFF
.	few	TRBV7-2	TRBJ2-5	TGTGCCAGCAGCTTAGGCTATCGGGAGACCCAGTACTTC	CASSLGYRETQYF
.	few	TRBV7-3	TRBJ2-3	TGTGCCAGCAGCTTAACCCCTCGAGCAGATACGCAGTATTTT	CASSLTPRADTQYF
.	few	TRBV4-1	TRBJ2-1	TGCGCCAGCAGCCAAGATTCCGGGGCGCTAACCAATGAGCAGTTCTTC	CASSQDSGALTNEQFF
.	many	TRBV20-1	TRBJ2-1	TGCAGTGCTGACGGGAGTACGGCCTACAATGAGCAGTTCTTC	CSADGSTAYNEQFF
.	few	TRBV27	TRBJ2-7	TGTGCCAGCAGTTTATCGAACCTAGCCACCTACGAGCAGTACTTC	CASSLSNLATYEQYF
.	once	TRBV7-2	TRBJ1-2	TGTGCCAGCAGCTTAGCGGGCGGGAACGGCTACACCTTC	CASSLAGGNGYTF
TRBD1	few	TRBV20-1	TRBJ1-2	TGCAGTGCTAGAACGAGAAGGACAGGGCATGGCTACACCTTC	CSARTRRTGHGYTF
.	.	TRBV20-1	TRBJ1-1	TGCAGTGCTAGACAGCCCCTGGGGTACACTGAAGCTTTCTTT	CSARQPLGYTEAFF
.	many	TRBV28	TRBJ2-3	TGTGCCAGCAACCCTAGCACAGATACGCAGTATTTT	CASNPSTDTQYF
TRBD2	.	TRBV12-3/TRBV12-4	TRBJ2-5	TGTGCCAGCAGTACCCGAGTAGCGGGAGGTGAGACCCAGTACTTC	CASSTRVAGGETQYF
.	.	TRBV10-3	TRBJ2-7	TGTGCCATCAGTATGTCACAGGGTTACGAGCAGTACTTC	CAISMSQGYEQYF
TRBD1	.	TRBV12-5	TRBJ2-4	TGTGCTAGTGGTACGGACAGGAGAAACATTCAGTACTTC	CASGTDRRNIQYF
TRBD2	.	TRBV6-1	TRBJ2-1	TGTGCCAGCAGTCGACTAGCGGGAGTCCCTGGCAATGAGCAGTTCTTC	CASSRLAGVPGNEQFF
TRBD2	.	TRBV7-6	TRBJ2-7	TGTGCCAGCAGCTCCGGGACTAGCGTCAACGAGCAGTACTTC	CASSSGTSVNEQYF
.	.	TRBV2	TRBJ1-6	TGTGCCAGCAGGATCATTAGGGATTCACCCCTCCACTTT	CASRIIRDSPLHF
.	many	TRBV10-3	TRBJ2-1	TGTGCCACCTGTGACCCCAACCTTTACAATGAGCAGTTCTTC	CATCDPNLYNEQFF
.	many	TRBV20-1	TRBJ2-6	TGCAGTGCCCGAAGCATCAGGGTGTACGGGGCCAACGTCCTGACTTTC	CSARSIRVYGANVLTF
.	.	TRBV6-5	TRBJ2-3	TGTGCCACCAGGGCCCTAGATACGCAGTATTTT	CATRALDTQYF
.	many	TRBV29-1	TRBJ2-7	TGCAGCGTTGAAGTCCCTCCATTTTACGAGCAGTACTTC	CSVEVPPFYEQYF
TRBD2	few	TRBV2	TRBJ2-1	TGTGCCAGCAGTGAGGTCGGAGCGGGAGGGCCCTACTACAATGAGCAGTTCTTC	CASSEVGAGGPYYNEQFF
.	.	TRBV7-2	TRBJ1-1	TGTGCCAGCAGCTTTCAGGTGAACACTGAAGCTTTCTTT	CASSFQVNTEAFF
TRBD2	.	TRBV9	TRBJ2-7	TGTGCCAGCAGCGTAGCCCCAAGCGGGAGAGACGAGCAGTACTTC	CASSVAPSGRDEQYF
.	.	TRBV12-3/TRBV12-4	TRBJ2-1	TGTGCCAGCAGTTTTCTCGGCCCGTTGCAGCTCTTC	CASSFLGPLQLF
.	many	TRBV2	TRBJ2-2	TGTGCCAGCAGGGTCGAGTTGGCCTCCGGGGAGCTGTTTTTT	CASRVELASGELFF
.	.	TRBV7-2	TRBJ2-1	TGTGCCAGCACCCCTTGGGGCGCGGACATATACAATGAGCAGTTCTTC	CASTPWGADIYNEQFF
.	.	TRBV20-1	TRBJ2-7	TGCAGTGCTAGTTCGCGGCCGGCTGGCACCTACGAGCAGTACTTC	CSASSRPAGTYEQYF